The 10 T cell receptor beta chains in this list originate from one sample, sequenced in a study of beta chain features in type 1 diabetes (dated by TCRdb to 2016 to 2018). Preparation of the library involved the immunoSEQ multiplex PCR assay. The entire amount of isolated RNA was reverse transcribed using the High Capacity cDNA Reverse Transcription Kit, so the sequenced TCRB transcripts were expressed ones. TCRdb retrieved this table from immuneACCESS and kept in-frame rearrangements only. Not all clones are present; in checked studies, unresolved V genes account for under half, and no reason is known for the remainder. The sample records around 280,000 clones, 8% of which are singletons. The ten largest make up approximately 0.99% of the sample. The material sequenced was central memory CD4+ T cells from blood. These receptors all come from a young woman in good health.

In its sample, this clone was seen a few times. V usage is TRBV10-2 and J usage is TRBJ2-4; no clear D gene. Germline-derived CDR1 and CDR2 are WSHSY and SAAADI. The CDR3 spans 13 residues. Trimming stripped 1 base from V and 0 bases from J, with 1 base between. As DNA, the CDR3 is TGCGCCAGCAGTGAGTTAGCCAAAAACATTCAGTACTTC. It specifies CASSELAKNIQYF.

The J gene is TRBJ1-5, the V gene TRBV15; 7 bases map to TRBD1. Trimming took 5 bases from V and 2 from J; bases not matched to a gene: 12. Looked up from germline, CDR1 is LNHNV and CDR2 is YYDKDF (reference sequence). The CDR3 sequence is 17 residues long. The DNA of the CDR3 is TGTGCCACCAGCGGAATCACAGGGGATCGGCGCAATCAGCCCCAGCATTTT. Protein sequence: CATSGITGDRRNQPQHF.

This clone turned up a few times. The chain is built from TRBV4-1 and TRBJ2-7; the match to TRBD1 covers 10 bases. V shed 4 bases and J 3 bases; nucleotides not matched to a gene: 9. The CDR3 has 16 residues. Germline CDR1 is MGHRA and CDR2 is YSYEKL. The CDR3 DNA reads TGCGCCAGCAGCCGGGGGGGACAGGGGCAAAACTACGAGCAGTACGTC. It encodes CASSRGGQGQNYEQYV.

This clone appeared a few times. The chain links TRBV6-5 to TRBJ2-3, with D uncertain. V was cut by 0 bases and J by 8 bases, with 9 bases left in between. Germline assignment: CDR1 MNHEY and CDR2 SVGAGI. This CDR3 comprises 13 residues. CDR3 loop: CASSYSALGTQYF. Written as DNA, the CDR3 is TGTGCCAGCAGTTACTCGGCCTTGGGTACGCAGTATTTT.

This clone appeared a few times. The chain uses TRBV4-1 and TRBJ1-3; D remains unclear. V was cut by 0 bases and J by 0 bases, with 12 bases left in between. This CDR3 contains 17 residues. In germline, CDR1 is MGHRA, CDR2 YSYEKL. This CDR3 is CASSQEPSSGSGNTIYF. DNA of the CDR3: TGCGCCAGCAGCCAAGAGCCCTCATCGGGCTCTGGAAACACCATATATTTT.

The chain uses TRBV5-4 and TRBJ2-7; D may correspond to TRBD1 or TRBD2 (5 bases each). The CDR3 is 15 amino acids. Trimming took off 0 bases at V and 2 bases at J, with 12 bases between the two ends. Germline CDR1 is SGHNT and CDR2 is YYREEE (reference sequence). CDR3 in amino acids: CASSLAPGRTYEQYF. The CDR3 DNA sequence: TGTGCCAGCAGCTTGGCACCGGGACGAACCTACGAGCAGTACTTC.

This clone appeared many times. The CDR3 DNA sequence: TGTGCCAGCAGGCCGGACAGGATGAACACTGAAGCTTTCTTT. It yields the protein CASRPDRMNTEAFF. The rearrangement links TRBV7-3 to TRBJ1-1; TRBD1 matches at 7 bases. This CDR3 spans 14 amino acids. Germline trimming cut 6 bases from V and 0 bases from J; bases unmatched to any gene: 4. The germline V gene has CDR1 SGHTA and CDR2 FQGTGA. Complete variable domain (other parts from reference TRBV7-3 and TRBJ1-1): GAGVSQTPSNKVTEKGKYVELRCDPISGHTALYWYRQSLGQGPEFLIYFQGTGAADDSGLPNDRFFAVRPEGSVSTLKIQRTERGDSAVYLCASRPDRMNTEAFFGQGTRLTVV.

V is TRBV13 and J is TRBJ2-7, with D hard to call. Deletions cut 4 bases from V and 6 bases from J, with 10 bases between. The CDR3 contains 12 residues. Germline V gene lookup returns CDR1 PRHDT and CDR2 FYEKMQ (reference sequence). CDR3 coding DNA: TGTGCCAGCAGCTCTAGGCCCGGCGAGCAGTACTTC. Translation gives CASSSRPGEQYF.

This clone was seen only a few times. This chain links TRBV30 with TRBJ2-1; D gene unclear. V gave up 7 bases and J gave up 7 bases, with 8 bases separating them. This CDR3 region has 10 residues. From germline, CDR1 is GTSNPN and CDR2 SVGIG (reference sequence). In DNA, the CDR3 is TGTGCCTTCTCGGTTAATGAGCAGTTCTTC. Amino acids: CAFSVNEQFF. Drawing the rest from reference TRBV30 and TRBJ2-1, the complete variable domain is SQTIHQWPATLVQPVGSPLSLECTVEGTSNPNLYWYRQAAGRGLQLLFYSVGIGQISSEVPQNLSASRPQDRQFILSSKKLLLSDSGFYLCAFSVNEQFFGPGTRLTVL.

This clone was recorded a few times. This sequence joins TRBV18 and TRBJ1-1; D call uncertain. CDR3 length equals 15 residues. V was cut by 2 bases and J by 5 bases, with 15 bases left in between. Germline V gene sequence: CDR1 KGHSH, CDR2 LQKENI. Written as DNA, the CDR3 is TGTGCCAGCTCACCAAGTGGCCCAGGAAGGACTGAAGCTTTCTTT. This sequence encodes CASSPSGPGRTEAFF.